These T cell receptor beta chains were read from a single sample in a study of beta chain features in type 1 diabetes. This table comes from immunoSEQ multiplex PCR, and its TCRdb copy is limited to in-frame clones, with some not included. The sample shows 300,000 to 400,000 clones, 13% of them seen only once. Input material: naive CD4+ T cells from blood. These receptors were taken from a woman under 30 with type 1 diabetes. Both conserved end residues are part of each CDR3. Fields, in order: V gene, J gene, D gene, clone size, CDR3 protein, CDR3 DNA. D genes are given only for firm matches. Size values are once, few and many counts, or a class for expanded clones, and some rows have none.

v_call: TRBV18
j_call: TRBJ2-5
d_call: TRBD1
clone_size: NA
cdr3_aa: CASSPSQGQRGETQYF
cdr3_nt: TGTGCCAGCTCACCTTCCCAGGGACAGCGTGGAGAGACCCAGTACTTC

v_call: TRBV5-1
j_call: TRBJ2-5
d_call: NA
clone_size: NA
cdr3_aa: CASSLSTSQETQYF
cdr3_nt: TGCGCCAGCAGCTTATCGACTTCCCAAGAGACCCAGTACTTC

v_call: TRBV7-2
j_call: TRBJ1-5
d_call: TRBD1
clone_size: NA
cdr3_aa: CASSLVRQGNRFSNQPQHF
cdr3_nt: TGTGCCAGCAGCTTAGTCCGACAGGGGAACCGCTTCAGCAATCAGCCCCAGCATTTT

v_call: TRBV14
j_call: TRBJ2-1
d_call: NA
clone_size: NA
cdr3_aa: CASSQGFGGAYNEQFF
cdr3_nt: TGTGCCAGCAGCCAAGGCTTCGGCGGAGCCTACAATGAGCAGTTCTTC

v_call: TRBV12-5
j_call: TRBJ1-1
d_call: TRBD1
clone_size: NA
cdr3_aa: CASGLVLAPRDRGTEAFF
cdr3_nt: TGTGCTAGTGGTTTGGTACTCGCCCCCCGGGACAGGGGCACTGAAGCTTTCTTT

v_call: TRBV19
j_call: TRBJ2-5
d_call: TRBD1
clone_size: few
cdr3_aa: CASRSGGQETQYF
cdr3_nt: TGTGCCAGTAGATCAGGGGGACAAGAGACCCAGTACTTC

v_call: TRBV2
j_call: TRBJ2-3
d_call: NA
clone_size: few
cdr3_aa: CASRPYQQGDTQYF
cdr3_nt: TGTGCGAGCCGCCCTTATCAACAGGGAGATACGCAGTATTTT

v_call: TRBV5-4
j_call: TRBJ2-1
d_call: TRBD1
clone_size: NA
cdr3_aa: CASSFDRGEYNEQFF
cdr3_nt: TGTGCCAGCAGCTTCGACAGGGGAGAGTACAATGAGCAGTTCTTC

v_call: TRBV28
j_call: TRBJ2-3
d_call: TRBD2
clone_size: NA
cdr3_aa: CASSSGTSGSGTDTQYF
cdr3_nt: TGTGCCAGCAGTTCTGGGACTAGCGGGAGTGGCACAGATACGCAGTATTTT

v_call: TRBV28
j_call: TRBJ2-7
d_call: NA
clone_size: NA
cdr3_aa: CASSFLGQGSYEQYF
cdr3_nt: TGTGCCAGCAGTTTCTTGGGCCAGGGGTCCTACGAGCAGTACTTC

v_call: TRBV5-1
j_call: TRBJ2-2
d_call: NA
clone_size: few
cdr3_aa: CASSFLETNTGELFF
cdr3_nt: TGCGCCAGCAGCTTCTTGGAGACCAACACCGGGGAGCTGTTTTTT

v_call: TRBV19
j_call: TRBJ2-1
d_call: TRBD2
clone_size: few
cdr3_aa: CASSKLAGGPRYNEQFF
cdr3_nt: TGTGCCAGTAGTAAACTAGCGGGAGGGCCGAGGTACAATGAGCAGTTCTTC

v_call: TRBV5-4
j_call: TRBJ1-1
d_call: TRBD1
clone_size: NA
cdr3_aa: CASSPRGTGVTEAFF
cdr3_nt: TGTGCCAGCAGCCCGCGCGGGACAGGGGTAACTGAAGCTTTCTTT

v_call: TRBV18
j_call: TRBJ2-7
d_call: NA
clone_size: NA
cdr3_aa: CASSPPNTGDAGEQYF
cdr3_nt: TGTGCCAGCTCACCACCTAATACGGGAGATGCGGGCGAGCAGTACTTC

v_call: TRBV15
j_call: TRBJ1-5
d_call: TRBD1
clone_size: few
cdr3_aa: CATSTGQGREWISNQPQHF
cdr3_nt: TGTGCCACCAGCACGGGACAGGGCCGGGAGTGGATAAGCAATCAGCCCCAGCATTTT

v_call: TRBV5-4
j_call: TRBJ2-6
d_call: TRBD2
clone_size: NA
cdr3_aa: CASSGGGTGANVLTF
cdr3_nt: TGTGCCAGCAGCGGCGGGGGGACTGGGGCCAACGTCCTGACTTTC

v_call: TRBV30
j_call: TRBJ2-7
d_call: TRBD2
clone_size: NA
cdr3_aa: CAWSVGLGEEQYF
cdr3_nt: TGTGCCTGGAGTGTAGGACTAGGGGAAGAGCAGTACTTC

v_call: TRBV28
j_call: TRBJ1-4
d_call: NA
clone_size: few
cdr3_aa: CASTETATNEKLFF
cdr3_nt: TGTGCCAGCACCGAGACAGCAACTAATGAAAAACTGTTTTTT

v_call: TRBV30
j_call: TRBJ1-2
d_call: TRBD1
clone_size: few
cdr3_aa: CAWSTTDRYTF
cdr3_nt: TGTGCCTGGAGTACCACGGACAGGTACACCTTC

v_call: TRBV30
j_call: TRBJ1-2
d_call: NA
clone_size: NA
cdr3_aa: CAWSAGNNYGYTF
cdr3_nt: TGTGCCTGGAGTGCCGGGAATAACTATGGCTACACCTTC

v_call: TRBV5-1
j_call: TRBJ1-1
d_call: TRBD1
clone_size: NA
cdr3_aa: CASSSDWTGGATEAFF
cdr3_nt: TGCGCCAGCAGCTCCGACTGGACAGGGGGGGCAACTGAAGCTTTCTTT

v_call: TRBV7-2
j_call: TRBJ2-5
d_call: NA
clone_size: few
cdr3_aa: CASSLGGAPSETQYF
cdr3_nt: TGTGCCAGCAGCTTAGGTGGAGCCCCCTCGGAGACCCAGTACTTC

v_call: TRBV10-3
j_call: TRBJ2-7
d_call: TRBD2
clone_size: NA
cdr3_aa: CAISEFPASLAGEGRSYEQYF
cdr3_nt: TGTGCCATCAGTGAGTTCCCGGCGAGCCTAGCGGGAGAAGGGCGGTCCTACGAGCAGTACTTC

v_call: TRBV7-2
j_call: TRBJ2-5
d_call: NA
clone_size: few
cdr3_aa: CASSGEGGETQYF
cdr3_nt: TGTGCCAGCAGCGGGGAAGGGGGAGAGACCCAGTACTTC

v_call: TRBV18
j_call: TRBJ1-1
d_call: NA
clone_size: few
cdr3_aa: CASSPGTPLNTEAFF
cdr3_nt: TGTGCCAGCTCACCAGGGACACCTCTGAACACTGAAGCTTTCTTT

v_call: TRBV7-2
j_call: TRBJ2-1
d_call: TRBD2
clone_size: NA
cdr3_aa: CASSPRLAGGGYNEQFF
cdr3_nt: TGTGCCAGCAGCCCGCGACTAGCGGGAGGGGGATACAATGAGCAGTTCTTC

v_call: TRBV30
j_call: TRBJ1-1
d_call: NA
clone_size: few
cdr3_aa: CAWNKAFF
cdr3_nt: TGTGCCTGGAACAAAGCTTTCTTT